One sample yielded the 29 T cell receptor beta chains listed below, sequenced in a study of T-cell memory formation after mild COVID-19. One entry per CDR3 protein, called by TCRdb with MiXCR from the 5' RACE reads. The table shows 350,000 to 450,000 distinct CDR3 sequences, with roughly 26% occurring only once. The specimen was PBMCs or a T cell subset sorted from them (not recorded which). The receptors were gathered from an adult woman who had mild COVID-19 (a few samples of this study predate the infection). Cell type and time point are not known.

The rearrangement joins TRBV30 to TRBJ1-2; TRBD1 matches at 9 bases. V lost 4 bases, J lost 13 bases, and 10 bases stayed unmatched. In germline, CDR1 is GTSNPN, CDR2 SVGIG (reference sequence). CDR3 length: 12 amino acids. The CDR3 region is CAWNAYRGHGTF. DNA for the CDR3: TGTGCCTGGAACGCGTACAGGGGGCATGGCACCTTC.

The chain has TRBV29-1 and TRBJ2-7, with 8 bases identical to TRBD2. This CDR3 is built from 13 residues. The germline gives CDR1 SQVTM, CDR2 ANQGSEA. Trimming cost V 6 bases and J 4 bases; bases outside gene matches: 8. The CDR3 loop reads CSVGRGGSYEQYF. CDR3 coding DNA: TGCAGCGTGGGCCGGGGGGGTTCATACGAGCAGTACTTC.

This clonotype was counted once. The gene calls are TRBV6-2 or TRBV6-3 and TRBJ2-7; 12 positions match TRBD2. Per germline, CDR1 MNHEY and CDR2 SVGEGT. This CDR3 spans 17 amino acids. Trimming at V came to 5 bases and at J to 0 bases, leaving 8 bases not matched to a gene. CDR3 DNA: TGTGCCAGCAGTCGCGGGACTAGCGGGTCCCTCTCCTACGAGCAGTACTTC. Translating gives CASSRGTSGSLSYEQYF.

In its sample, this clonotype was seen a few times. V and J are TRBV5-1 and TRBJ2-5; tentatively, D is TRBD1 (6 bases). Trimming removed 4 bases at V and 5 bases at J, with 12 bases between. The CDR3 totals 13 residues. The germline V gene has CDR1 SGHRS and CDR2 YFSETQ. CDR3 in amino acids: CASSRDQGETQYF. DNA of the CDR3: TGCGCCAGCAGCCGGGACCAGGGGGAGACCCAGTACTTC.

Only a few counts were recorded for this clonotype. V gene TRBV12-3 or TRBV12-4 combines with J gene TRBJ2-5; D not certain. V lost 6 bases to trimming and J lost 5 bases, with 16 bases between them. CDR3 size: 14 residues. The CDR3 nucleotides are TGTGCCAGCAGCAGGTCGGGTTCGGACGAGACCCAGTACTTC. Protein sequence: CASSRSGSDETQYF.

The chain joins TRBV6-5 to TRBJ2-7, with TRBD1 matching 8 bases. Germline V gene sequence: CDR1 MNHEY, CDR2 SVGAGI. This CDR3 contains 14 residues. The junction had 4 bases not matched to a gene; V was cut back by 2 bases and J by 4 bases. CDR3 region: CASSYPGQGYEQYF. CDR3 DNA: TGTGCCAGCAGTTACCCCGGACAGGGTTACGAGCAGTACTTC.

The rearrangement uses TRBV29-1 and TRBJ2-6; possibly TRBD1 or TRBD2 for D (5 bases each). The V gene lost 4 bases and the J gene lost 0 bases, with 19 bases spanning the gap. The germline V gene has CDR1 SQVTM and CDR2 ANQGSEA. CDR3 length: 18 amino acids. CDR3 loop: CSVVGLLGESSGANVLTF. DNA for the CDR3: TGCAGCGTTGTAGGTCTACTGGGGGAGAGCTCTGGGGCCAACGTCCTGACTTTC.

This clonotype was detected ten times or more. V gene TRBV12-3 or TRBV12-4 combines with J gene TRBJ2-1, with TRBD2 matching 10 bases. V trimming: 6 bases; J trimming: 5 bases; junction bases outside the gene matches: 4. This CDR3 is built from 14 residues. The CDR3 is CASRAGGQNNEQFF. The CDR3, as DNA: TGTGCCAGCAGAGCGGGGGGGCAAAACAATGAGCAGTTCTTC.

There are a few counts of this clonotype. The chain couples TRBV7-9 to TRBJ2-6, with D unclear. The V and J ends lost 3 bases and 2 bases respectively, with 8 bases between them. The CDR3 has 15 amino acids. Germline-derived CDR1 and CDR2 are SEHNR and FQNEAQ (reference sequence). The CDR3 loop is CASSFADAGANVLTF. The CDR3 nucleotides read TGTGCCAGCAGCTTTGCGGACGCTGGGGCCAACGTCCTGACTTTC.

V is TRBV4-1 and J is TRBJ2-5, with D unclear. The CDR3 is 15 amino acids. Germline CDR1 and CDR2: MGHRA and YSYEKL. The V end lost 2 bases, the J end lost 5 bases, and 15 bases lay between the germline ends. CDR3 DNA sequence: TGCGCCAGCAGCCAAACGCCGGCCCCCGGGGAGACCCAGTACTTC. Translated: CASSQTPAPGETQYF.

This clonotype was seen once. One end of the junction does not line up with germline, which may come from a read error. V usage is TRBV7-9 and J usage is TRBJ2-1, with TRBD2 identical over 11 bases. The CDR3 extends over 15 amino acids. Germline CDR1 SEHNR, CDR2 FQNEAQ (reference sequence). The CDR3 here is CVSSQLAGAYNEQFF. CDR3 coding DNA: TGTGTCAGCAGCCAACTAGCGGGGGCCTACAATGAGCAGTTCTTC.

The V gene is TRBV11-2, the J gene TRBJ1-4, with D possibly being TRBD1 (5 bases). The CDR3 totals 15 residues. Deletions cut 5 bases from V and 8 bases from J, with 18 bases between. Germline CDR1 SGHAT, CDR2 FQNNGV. The CDR3 spells CASSGQRGSNEKLFF. The CDR3 nucleotides read TGTGCCAGCAGCGGACAAAGAGGGTCCAACGAAAAACTGTTTTTT.

This clonotype was counted between two and nine times. CDR3 sequence reads: CSVEDSRHSEAFF. CDR3 DNA: TGCAGCGTTGAAGACAGCCGACATTCTGAAGCTTTCTTT. V gene TRBV29-1 combines with J gene TRBJ1-1, with D unclear. This CDR3 is built from 13 residues. Trimming took off 0 bases at V and 6 bases at J, with 11 bases between the two ends. The germline V gene has CDR1 SQVTM and CDR2 ANQGSEA. Combining the CDR3 with reference TRBV29-1 and TRBJ1-1 gives the whole variable domain SAVISQKPSRDICQRGTSLTIQCQVDSQVTMMFWYRQQPGQSLTLIATANQGSEATYESGFVIDKFPISRPNLTFSTLTVSNMSPEDSSIYLCSVEDSRHSEAFFGQGTRLTVV.

This clonotype was counted between two and nine times. The V call is TRBV7-2, the J call TRBJ2-2, with 12 bases aligning to TRBD2. The CDR3 has 16 amino acids. The germline gives CDR1 SGHTA, CDR2 FQGNSA. V was pared by 1 base and J by 5 bases, with 2 bases of the junction left unmatched. The CDR3 DNA follows: TGTGCCAGCAGCTTAGAGGGGACTAGCGGGACCGGGGAGCTGTTTTTT. This codes for CASSLEGTSGTGELFF.

This rearrangement joins TRBV7-2 to TRBJ2-7, with TRBD1 as a possible D gene (5 bases). The CDR3 length is 14 residues. With 1 base removed from V and 3 bases from J, the gap between germline ends came to 10 bases. Germline CDR1 and CDR2: SGHTA and FQGNSA. The CDR3 spells CASSLGGPVYEQYF. The CDR3 DNA follows: TGTGCCAGCAGCTTAGGGGGCCCTGTCTACGAGCAGTACTTC.

The chain is built from TRBV5-1 and TRBJ2-7; D gene uncertain. V was pared by 1 base and J by 0 bases, with 8 bases between. CDR1 is SGHRS, CDR2 YFSETQ, per germline. This CDR3 has 14 amino acids. This CDR3 is CASSLWGPSYEQYF. The CDR3 bases are TGCGCCAGCAGCTTGTGGGGTCCCTCCTACGAGCAGTACTTC.

This sequence joins TRBV7-9 and TRBJ1-2, with D perhaps TRBD1 (5 bases). The germline gives CDR1 SEHNR, CDR2 FQNEAQ (reference sequence). The CDR3 runs 14 residues. V lost 5 bases, J lost 6 bases, and 16 bases lay in between. CDR3 loop: CASSPKGPKDGYTF. The CDR3 DNA is TGTGCCAGCAGCCCGAAGGGGCCTAAGGATGGCTACACCTTC.

CDR3 nucleotides: TGTGCCAGCAACAGGGGTTACGAGCAGTACTTC. Its translation is CASNRGYEQYF. The J gene is TRBJ2-7, the V gene TRBV2; 7 nucleotides match TRBD1. Germline CDR1 reads SNHLY; CDR2 reads FYNNEI. With 7 bases clipped from V and 4 bases from J, the junction kept 1 base outside the gene matches. This CDR3 is 11 amino acids long.

The chain has TRBV7-2 and TRBJ1-3; D ambiguous. V gave up 2 bases and J gave up 0 bases, with 8 bases separating them. Looked up from germline, CDR1 is SGHTA and CDR2 is FQGNSA. The CDR3 is made up of 15 amino acids. The chain's CDR3 is CASSLTAYSGNTIYF. For the CDR3, the DNA is TGTGCCAGCAGCTTAACAGCTTACTCTGGAAACACCATATATTTT.

V and J are TRBV4-1 and TRBJ1-1, with D possibly TRBD1 on 5 matching bases. Trimming took off 3 bases at V and 0 bases at J, with 14 bases between the two ends. Germline lookup yields CDR1 MGHRA and CDR2 YSYEKL. This CDR3 comprises 16 residues. The chain's CDR3 is CASSHPGGGMNTEAFF. The CDR3 bases are TGCGCCAGCAGCCATCCCGGGGGGGGAATGAACACTGAAGCTTTCTTT.

There are a few counts of this clonotype. The chain uses TRBV20-1 and TRBJ2-1, with 7 bases matching TRBD1. Trimming removed 3 bases from V and 0 bases from J; junction bases left unmatched: 8. Germline V gene data show CDR1 as DFQATT and CDR2 as SNEGSKA (reference sequence). The CDR3 totals 16 residues. The CDR3 coding sequence is TGCAGTGCTAGGGCCCTAGGGGACAGCTCCTACAATGAGCAGTTCTTC. Amino acids: CSARALGDSSYNEQFF.

The chain carries TRBV2 and TRBJ2-3; 8 bases align to TRBD2. Germline CDR1 SNHLY, CDR2 FYNNEI. This CDR3 is 16 amino acids long. The J segment lost 2 bases and the V segment lost 5 bases, leaving 9 bases of the junction unmatched. Here the CDR3 reads CASSPHVAGNTDTQYF. The CDR3 region has the DNA TGTGCCAGCAGTCCTCATGTAGCGGGAAACACAGATACGCAGTATTTT.

The rearrangement uses TRBV28 and TRBJ2-7, with D perhaps TRBD1 (6 bases). CDR3 length equals 12 residues. The germline gives CDR1 MDHEN, CDR2 SYDVKM. V was cut by 8 bases and J by 5 bases, with 13 bases left in between. CDR3 sequence (DNA): TGTGCCAGCCAGGGGCTTAGCGACGAGCAGTACTTC. Protein product: CASQGLSDEQYF.

The V gene is TRBV11-2, the J gene TRBJ2-1, with TRBD2 matching 8 bases. Per germline, CDR1 SGHAT and CDR2 FQNNGV. V gave up 4 bases and J gave up 9 bases; unmatched junction bases: 11. This CDR3 is built from 15 residues. The chain's CDR3 is CASSYSGTKRGEQFF. CDR3 coding DNA: TGTGCCAGCAGCTATAGCGGGACAAAGCGAGGTGAGCAGTTCTTC.

This clonotype was picked up a small number of times. The chain couples TRBV5-1 to TRBJ2-7; perhaps TRBD1 as D (6 bases). Germline CDR1 SGHRS, CDR2 YFSETQ. The V and J ends lost 1 base and 3 bases respectively, with 17 bases between them. This CDR3 contains 16 residues. The CDR3 DNA follows: TGCGCCAGCAGCTTGACTTCCGGGACACAGAGCTACGAGCAGTACTTC. Translated: CASSLTSGTQSYEQYF.

The CDR3 loop is CASSLGLSGLAGDNTQYF. CDR3 bases: TGTGCCAGCAGCTTAGGGCTTTCGGGACTAGCGGGGGACAATACGCAGTATTTT. This chain links TRBV7-6 with TRBJ2-3, with TRBD2 matching over 14 bases. V shed 1 base and J 7 bases; nucleotides not matched to a gene: 10. The CDR3 contains 18 residues. Germline-derived CDR1 and CDR2 are SGHVS and FNYEAQ.

This chain uses TRBV9 with TRBJ2-3, with D perhaps TRBD2 (7 bases). The CDR3 is made up of 15 amino acids. CDR1 and CDR2 from the germline V gene are SGDLS and YYNGEE. Trimming pared 3 bases from V and 2 bases from J, leaving 13 bases between. The CDR3 coding sequence is TGTGCCAGCAGCGAGGCGGGGGCACCCACAGATACGCAGTATTTT. This codes for CASSEAGAPTDTQYF.

This rearrangement joins TRBV12-3 or TRBV12-4 to TRBJ2-2, with 9 positions matching TRBD2. Trimming cost V 5 bases and J 0 bases; bases outside gene matches: 7. This CDR3 contains 17 residues. CDR3 sequence reads: CASSPLAGATNTGELFF. The CDR3 coding sequence is TGTGCCAGCAGTCCTTTAGCGGGAGCTACGAACACCGGGGAGCTGTTTTTT.

The V and J genes are TRBV7-8 and TRBJ1-1, with D maybe TRBD1 (5 bases). Trimming removed 4 bases from V and 3 bases from J, with 12 bases in between. The CDR3 loop spans 14 amino acids. Germline lookup yields CDR1 SGHVS and CDR2 FQNEAQ. Here the CDR3 DNA reads TGTGCCAGCAGCTCTGACAGTGGCGACACTGAAGCTTTCTTT. Translated, it gives CASSSDSGDTEAFF.